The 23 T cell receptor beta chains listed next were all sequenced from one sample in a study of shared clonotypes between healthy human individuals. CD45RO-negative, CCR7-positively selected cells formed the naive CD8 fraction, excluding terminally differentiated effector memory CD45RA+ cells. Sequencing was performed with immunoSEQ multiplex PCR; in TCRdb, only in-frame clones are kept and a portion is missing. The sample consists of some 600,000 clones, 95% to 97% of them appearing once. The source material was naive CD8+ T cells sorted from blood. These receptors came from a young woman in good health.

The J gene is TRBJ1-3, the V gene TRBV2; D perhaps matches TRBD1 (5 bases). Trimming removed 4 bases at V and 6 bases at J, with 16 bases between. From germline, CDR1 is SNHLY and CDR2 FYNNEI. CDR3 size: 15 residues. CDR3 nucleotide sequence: TGTGCCAGCAGTGGGGGCAGAGAGTCTACAAACACCATATATTTT. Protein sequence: CASSGGRESTNTIYF.

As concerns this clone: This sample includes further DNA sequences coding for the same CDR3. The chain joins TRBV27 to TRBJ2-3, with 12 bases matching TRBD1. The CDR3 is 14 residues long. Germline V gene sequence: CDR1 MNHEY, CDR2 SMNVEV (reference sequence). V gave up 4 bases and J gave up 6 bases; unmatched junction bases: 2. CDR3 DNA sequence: TGTGCCAGCAGTTCGGGACAGGGGGCGGATACGCAGTATTTT. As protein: CASSSGQGADTQYF.

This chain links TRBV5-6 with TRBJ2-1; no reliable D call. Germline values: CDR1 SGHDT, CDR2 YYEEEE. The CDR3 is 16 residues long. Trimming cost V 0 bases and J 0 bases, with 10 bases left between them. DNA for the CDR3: TGTGCCAGCAGCTTGGAGCCGGAGCCCTCCTACAATGAGCAGTTCTTC. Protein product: CASSLEPEPSYNEQFF.

DNA for the CDR3: TGTGCCAGTAGTATAGTAGATTGGGAGCAGTTCTTC. It encodes CASSIVDWEQFF. V gene TRBV19 combines with J gene TRBJ2-1; D is unclear. Germline V lookup: CDR1 LNHDA, CDR2 SQIVND (reference sequence). The V and J ends lost 1 base and 10 bases respectively, with 8 bases between them. The CDR3 extends over 12 amino acids.

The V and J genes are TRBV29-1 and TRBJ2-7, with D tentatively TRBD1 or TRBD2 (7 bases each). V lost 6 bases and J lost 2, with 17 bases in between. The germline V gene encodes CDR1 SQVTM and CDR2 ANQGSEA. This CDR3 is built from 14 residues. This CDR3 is CSVFTGEGPYEQYF. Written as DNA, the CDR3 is TGCAGCGTCTTTACAGGGGAGGGTCCCTACGAGCAGTACTTC.

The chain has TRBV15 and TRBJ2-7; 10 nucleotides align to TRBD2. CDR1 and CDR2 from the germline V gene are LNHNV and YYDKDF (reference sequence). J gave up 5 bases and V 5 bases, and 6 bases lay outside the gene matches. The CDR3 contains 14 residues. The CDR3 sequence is CATSGSGRANEQYF. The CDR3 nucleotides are TGTGCCACCAGCGGCAGCGGGAGGGCCAACGAGCAGTACTTC.

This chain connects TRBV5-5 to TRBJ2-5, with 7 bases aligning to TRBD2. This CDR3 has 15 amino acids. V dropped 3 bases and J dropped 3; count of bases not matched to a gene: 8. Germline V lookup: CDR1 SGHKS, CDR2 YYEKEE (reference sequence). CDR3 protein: CASSSRGDGEETQYF. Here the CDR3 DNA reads TGTGCCAGCAGCTCCCGGGGGGACGGAGAAGAGACCCAGTACTTC. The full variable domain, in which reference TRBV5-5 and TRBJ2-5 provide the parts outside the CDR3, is DAGVTQSPTHLIKTRGQQVTLRCSPISGHKSVSWYQQVLGQGPQFIFQYYEKEERGRGNFPDRFSARQFPNYSSELNVNALLLGDSALYLCASSSRGDGEETQYFGPGTRLLVL.

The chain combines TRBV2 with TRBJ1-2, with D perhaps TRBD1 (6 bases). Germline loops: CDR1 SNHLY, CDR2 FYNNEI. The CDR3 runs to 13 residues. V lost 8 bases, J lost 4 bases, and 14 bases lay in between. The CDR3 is CASLGPGVYGYTF. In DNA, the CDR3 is TGTGCCAGCCTGGGTCCAGGGGTCTATGGCTACACCTTC. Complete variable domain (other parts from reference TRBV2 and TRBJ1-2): EPEVTQTPSHQVTQMGQEVILRCVPISNHLYFYWYRQILGQKVEFLVSFYNNEISEKSEIFDDQFSVERPDGSNFTLKIRSTKLEDSAMYFCASLGPGVYGYTFGSGTRLTVV.

CDR3 coding DNA: TGCAGCGTTGAGTTAGGACTTTACACCGGGGAGCTGTTTTTT. Its translation is CSVELGLYTGELFF. V gene TRBV29-1 combines with J gene TRBJ2-2, with a tentative D call TRBD2 (5 bases). CDR3 length: 14 amino acids. Germline V gives CDR1 SQVTM, CDR2 ANQGSEA. Trimming removed 3 bases at V and 3 bases at J, with 11 bases between.

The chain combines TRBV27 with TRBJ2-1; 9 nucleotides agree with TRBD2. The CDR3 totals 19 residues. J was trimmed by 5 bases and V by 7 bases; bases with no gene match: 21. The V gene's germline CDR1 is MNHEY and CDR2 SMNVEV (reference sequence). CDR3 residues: CASTDAWPPGTSRNNEQFF. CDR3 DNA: TGTGCCAGCACCGACGCCTGGCCGCCAGGGACTAGCAGAAACAATGAGCAGTTCTTC.

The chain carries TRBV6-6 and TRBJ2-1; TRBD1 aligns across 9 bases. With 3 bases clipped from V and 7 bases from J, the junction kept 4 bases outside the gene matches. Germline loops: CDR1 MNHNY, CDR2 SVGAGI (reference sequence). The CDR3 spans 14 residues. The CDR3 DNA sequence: TGTGCCAGCAGTTATACAGGGGGCCTTAATGAGCAGTTCTTC. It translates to CASSYTGGLNEQFF.

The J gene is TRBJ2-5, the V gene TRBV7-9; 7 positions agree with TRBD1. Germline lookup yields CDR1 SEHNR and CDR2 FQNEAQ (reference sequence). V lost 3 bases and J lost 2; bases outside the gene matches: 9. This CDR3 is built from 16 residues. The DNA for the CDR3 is TGTGCCAGCAGCTTTTTCCCGACAGGGCGGCAAGAGACCCAGTACTTC. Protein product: CASSFFPTGRQETQYF.

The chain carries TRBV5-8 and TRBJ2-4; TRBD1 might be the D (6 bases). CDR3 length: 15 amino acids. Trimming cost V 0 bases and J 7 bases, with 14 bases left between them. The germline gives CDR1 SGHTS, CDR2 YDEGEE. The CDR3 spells CASSLGQGIRNIQYF. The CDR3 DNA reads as TGTGCCAGCAGCTTGGGTCAGGGGATTAGGAACATTCAGTACTTC.

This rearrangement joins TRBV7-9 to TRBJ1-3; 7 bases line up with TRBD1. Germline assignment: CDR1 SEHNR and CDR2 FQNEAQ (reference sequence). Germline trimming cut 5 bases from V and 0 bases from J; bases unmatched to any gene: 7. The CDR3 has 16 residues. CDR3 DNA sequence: TGTGCCAGCAGCCCCGAGACAGGGACCTCTGGAAACACCATATATTTT. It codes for CASSPETGTSGNTIYF.

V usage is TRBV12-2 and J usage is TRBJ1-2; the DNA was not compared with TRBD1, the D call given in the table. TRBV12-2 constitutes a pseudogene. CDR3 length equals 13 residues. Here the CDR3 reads CASRLSGGGGYTF. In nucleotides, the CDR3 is TGTGCAAGTCGCTTATCAGGGGGTGGTGGCTACACCTTC.

This chain's CDR3 is CASRDAPGLAGFGFHEQYF. The CDR3 nucleotides are TGTGCCAGCAGGGATGCCCCGGGACTAGCGGGATTCGGGTTCCACGAGCAGTACTTC. V is TRBV6-4 and J is TRBJ2-7, with 13 nucleotides matching TRBD2. This CDR3 region has 19 residues. V trimming: 6 bases; J trimming: 5 bases; junction bases outside the gene matches: 19. Germline V lookup: CDR1 MRHNA, CDR2 SNTAGT.

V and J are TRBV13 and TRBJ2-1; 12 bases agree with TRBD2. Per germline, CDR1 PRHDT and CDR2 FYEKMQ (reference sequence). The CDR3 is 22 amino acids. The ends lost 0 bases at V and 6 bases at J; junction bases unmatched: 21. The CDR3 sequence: CASSLGSIGGTSGLSPLNEQFF. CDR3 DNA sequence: TGTGCCAGCAGCTTAGGATCTATTGGGGGGACTAGCGGGCTAAGTCCCCTCAATGAGCAGTTCTTC.

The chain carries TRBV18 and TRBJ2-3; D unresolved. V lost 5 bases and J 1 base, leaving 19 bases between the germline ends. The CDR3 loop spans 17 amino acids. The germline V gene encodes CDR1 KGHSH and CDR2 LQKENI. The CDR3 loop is CASSDSKGQPRTDTQYF. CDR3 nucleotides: TGTGCCAGCTCAGATTCGAAGGGCCAGCCCCGCACAGATACGCAGTATTTT. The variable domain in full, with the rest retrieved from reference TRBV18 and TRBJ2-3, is NAGVMQNPRHLVRRRGQEARLRCSPMKGHSHVYWYRQLPEEGLKFMVYLQKENIIDESGMPKERFSAEFPKEGPSILRIQQVVRGDSAAYFCASSDSKGQPRTDTQYFGPGTRLTVL.

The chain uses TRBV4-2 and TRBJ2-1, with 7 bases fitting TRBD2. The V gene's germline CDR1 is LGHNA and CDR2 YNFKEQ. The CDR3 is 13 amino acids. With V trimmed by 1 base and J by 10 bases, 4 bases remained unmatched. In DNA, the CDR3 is TGTGCCAGCAGCCAAGGGGGAGGGCCGGAGCAGTTCTTC. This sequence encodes CASSQGGGPEQFF.

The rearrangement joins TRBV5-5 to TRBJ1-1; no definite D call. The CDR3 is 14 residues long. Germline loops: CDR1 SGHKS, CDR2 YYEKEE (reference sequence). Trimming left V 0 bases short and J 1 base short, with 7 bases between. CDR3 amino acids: CASSLGATNTEAFF. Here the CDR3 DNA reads TGTGCCAGCAGCTTGGGGGCTACGAACACTGAAGCTTTCTTT.

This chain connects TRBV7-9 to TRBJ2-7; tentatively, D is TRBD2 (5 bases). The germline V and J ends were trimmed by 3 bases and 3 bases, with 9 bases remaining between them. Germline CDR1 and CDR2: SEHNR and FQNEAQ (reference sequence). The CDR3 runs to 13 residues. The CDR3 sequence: CASSFGLNYEQYF. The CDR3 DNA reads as TGTGCCAGCAGCTTCGGACTTAACTACGAGCAGTACTTC. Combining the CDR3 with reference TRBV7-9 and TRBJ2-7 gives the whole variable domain DTGVSQNPRHKITKRGQNVTFRCDPISEHNRLYWYRQTLGQGPEFLTYFQNEAQLEKSRLLSDRFSAERPKGSFSTLEIQRTEQGDSAMYLCASSFGLNYEQYFGPGTRLTVT.

The CDR3 DNA reads as TGTGCCAGCAGCGCCAGAGGGTACCCGTCGGAAGGCTACACCTTC. Translated, it gives CASSARGYPSEGYTF. This chain connects TRBV13 to TRBJ1-2, with D unclear. V dropped 5 bases and J dropped 8 bases, with 21 bases sitting between them. Germline CDR1 reads PRHDT; CDR2 reads FYEKMQ (reference sequence). This CDR3 comprises 15 residues.

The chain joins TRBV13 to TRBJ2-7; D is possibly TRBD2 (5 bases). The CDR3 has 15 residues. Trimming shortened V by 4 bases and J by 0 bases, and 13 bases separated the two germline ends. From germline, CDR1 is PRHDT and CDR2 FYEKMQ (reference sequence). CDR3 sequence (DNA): TGTGCCAGCAGCTGGAGGACCGCTAGCTCCTACGAGCAGTACTTC. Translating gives CASSWRTASSYEQYF.